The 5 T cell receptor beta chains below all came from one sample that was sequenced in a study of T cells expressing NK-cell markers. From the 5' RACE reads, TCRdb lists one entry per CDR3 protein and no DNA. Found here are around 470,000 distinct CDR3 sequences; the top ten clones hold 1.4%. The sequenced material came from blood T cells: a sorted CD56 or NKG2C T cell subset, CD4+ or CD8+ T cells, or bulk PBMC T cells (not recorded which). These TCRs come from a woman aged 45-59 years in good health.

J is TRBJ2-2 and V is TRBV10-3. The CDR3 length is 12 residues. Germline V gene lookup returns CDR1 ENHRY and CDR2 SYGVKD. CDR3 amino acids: CAIRIIAGELFF.

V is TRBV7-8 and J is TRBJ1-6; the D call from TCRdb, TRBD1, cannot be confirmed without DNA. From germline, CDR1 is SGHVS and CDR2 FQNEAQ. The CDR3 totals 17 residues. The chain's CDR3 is CASSLGFRTGGLSPLHF. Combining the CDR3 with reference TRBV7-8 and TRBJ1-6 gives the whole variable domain GAGVSQSPRYKVAKRGQDVALRCDPISGHVSLFWYQQALGQGPEFLTYFQNEAQLDKSGLPSDRFFAERPEGSVSTLKIQRTQQEDSAVYLCASSLGFRTGGLSPLHFGNGTRLTVT.

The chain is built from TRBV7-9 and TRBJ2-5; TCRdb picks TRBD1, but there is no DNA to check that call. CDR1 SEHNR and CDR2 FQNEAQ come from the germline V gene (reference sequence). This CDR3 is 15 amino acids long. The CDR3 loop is CASKNRGAEGETQYF.

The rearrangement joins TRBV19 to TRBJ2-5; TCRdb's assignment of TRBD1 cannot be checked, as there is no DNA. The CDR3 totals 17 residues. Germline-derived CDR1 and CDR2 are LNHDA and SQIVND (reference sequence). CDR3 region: CASSKTGFGDIKKTQYF.

CDR3 sequence reads: CASSRQGGPTDTQYF. The V gene is TRBV12-3 or TRBV12-4, the J gene TRBJ2-3; as DNA is missing, the TRBD2 call by TCRdb cannot be tested. This CDR3 has 15 residues.